The present TCR beta chain was sequenced within a study of blood T cell repertoires in COVID-19. Study-wide background: Samples taken during acute and convalescent COVID-19 were collected in the United States, Italy and Spain. T cells, B-cell-depleted T cells, or PBMCs supplied cDNA or gDNA.

After removal of 2 bases from V and 9 bases from J, the junction contained 12 bases not matched to a gene. This CDR3 has 18 amino acids. CDR1 SGDLS and CDR2 YYNGEE come from the germline V gene. Authors' data handling: From reference gene primer amplification, estimates of nucleated cell counts were derived. Generated by immunoSEQ multiplex PCR, the TCRdb table keeps only in-frame clones and is missing some. V and J calls and clone size are those listed in that table; D and trimming were worked out from the DNA. Here the sample spans fewer than 30,000 clones, over 70% being singletons. The TCR was taken from a man aged 45-65 years with active or convalescent COVID-19. The chain joins TRBV9 to TRBJ2-1; 15 positions agree with TRBD2. Sequences were obtained from peripheral blood. The CDR3: CASSVTKTGTSGRTEQFF. The CDR3 DNA reads as TGTGCCAGCAGCGTGACAAAAACCGGGACTAGCGGGAGGACTGAGCAGTTCTTC.